This T cell receptor (beta chain) was recorded in a study of blood T cell repertoires in COVID-19 (dated by TCRdb to between 2020 and 2021). Regarding the complete study: Collaborator samples came from the United States, Italy and Spain and covered acute and convalescent phases of COVID-19. Deeply sampled blood TCRbeta repertoires from subjects exposed to, actively infected with, or recovered from COVID-19 were included in the dataset. The material from the prospective study consisted of cDNA or gDNA derived from T cells, B-cell-depleted T cells, or PBMCs. The samples were drawn from two sources: the first 160 participants of the ongoing ImmuneRACE study, and 1,254 subjects contributed by 6 global collaborators. HLA class I and class II types, where available, came from metadata supplied by the sample provider rather than from assay-based typing. A de-identified subject ID, COVID-19 status, age in years and sex were almost always included in the sample metadata. The repertoires were released in a freely available public database intended as a resource for research on the immune response to SARS-CoV-2. Here is what the overall study found, with its caveats: The quantity of clinical and demographic metadata differed by source and by participant and was supplied without curation.

The immunoSEQ Assay, a bias-controlled multiplex PCR, was used to amplify TCRbeta CDR3 regions from genomic DNA. Processing in the source paper ran as follows. Within the assay, amplification of reference gene primers was used to estimate how many nucleated cells each sample contained. To quantify the absolute abundance of each unique TCRbeta CDR3 rearrangement, sequence reads were collapsed and filtered. Productive Simpson clonality was computed per sample as the square root of Simpson's diversity index over productive rearrangements. In TCRdb, the immuneACCESS table is reduced to in-frame sequences with V and J assigned. These tables do not hold every clone; where another copy was compared, an unresolved V gene accounts for under half, and the others remain unexplained. The V and J calls and clone size were taken over from that table, and D and trimming were inferred from the DNA. Across this sample there are approximately 220,000 clones, with about nine tenths seen only once. The ten largest clonotypes hold roughly 4.5% of the sample.

Comment on this clone: This clone's antigen is unknown. The input lacks base qualities; no much larger clone sits a single base away.

V drops 2 bases and J drops 1 base, leaving 8 bases in between. CDR1 and CDR2 were assigned from the germline V gene as KGHSH and LQKENI. The CDR3 has 14 amino acids, counting the end cysteine and phenylalanine. CDR3 DNA is the only sequence kept; it has 42 bases, read in frame from the first base. The collaborating institutions used their own protocols to collect whole blood in K2EDTA tubes. For TCRbeta analysis, collaborators shipped samples as frozen whole blood, isolated PBMCs, or DNA extracted from either of those sample types. Sequencing used peripheral blood. This receptor was obtained from a man between 50 and 59 years old with acute or convalescent COVID-19. The chain is encoded by TRBV18 joined to TRBJ1-1, with TRBD1 tentatively as D gene (5 bases match). The sequenced DNA: TGTGCCAGCTCACCAAGGGGTACGAACACTGAAGCTTTCTTT. This is translated as CASSPRGTNTEAFF.